The 10 T cell receptor beta chains below come from one sample, sequenced in a study of T cells in Graves' hyperthyroidism and ophthalmopathy. It was RNA transcripts that yielded the amplified TCR beta CDR3 regions. TCR CDR3 underwent first-round RT-PCR with the HTBI primer set. TCRdb re-derived calls from the multiplex PCR reads in MiXCR, one entry per CDR3 protein. The sample includes roughly 700,000 distinct CDR3 sequences, 13% to 15% of them seen just once. Sequenced material: blood. The receptor source for this set is a young woman with Graves' hyperthyroidism.

The chain uses TRBV4-1 and TRBJ2-1, with TRBD2 as a possible D gene (6 bases). With 4 bases removed from V and 9 bases from J, the gap between germline ends came to 16 bases. CDR3 size: 14 residues. CDR1 is MGHRA, CDR2 YSYEKL, per germline. CDR3 nucleotides: TGCGCCAGCAGCCCCTCAAACGGAGGGACTGAGCAGTTCTTC. Protein product: CASSPSNGGTEQFF.

In its sample, this clonotype was seen many times. The chain is built from TRBV20-1 and TRBJ2-1, with 8 bases aligning to TRBD2. The CDR3 length is 16 residues. V trimming: 1 base; J trimming: 3 bases; junction bases outside the gene matches: 8. CDR1 DFQATT and CDR2 SNEGSKA come from the germline V gene (reference sequence). The chain's CDR3 is CSARAHLAGIYNEQFF. The DNA of the CDR3 is TGCAGTGCTAGAGCCCATCTAGCGGGCATCTACAATGAGCAGTTCTTC.

This chain uses TRBV20-1 with TRBJ2-3; D unresolved. CDR1 is DFQATT, CDR2 SNEGSKA, per germline (reference sequence). The CDR3 length is 14 residues. Trimming shortened V by 5 bases and J by 3 bases, and 15 bases separated the two germline ends. Here the CDR3 DNA reads TGCAGTGCTGTCCCGGGCAGAAATACAGATACGCAGTATTTT. Protein product: CSAVPGRNTDTQYF.

This clonotype was detected a few times. The rearrangement joins TRBV4-1 to TRBJ1-3; 10 bases line up with TRBD1. The CDR3 length is 15 residues. J lost 5 bases, V lost 3 bases, and 4 bases had no gene match. The germline CDR1 and CDR2 sequences are MGHRA and YSYEKL. The CDR3 spells CASSQMGQGRNTIYF. CDR3 sequence (DNA): TGCGCCAGCAGCCAGATGGGACAGGGGAGAAACACCATATATTTT.

This clonotype came up many times. The gene calls are TRBV7-3 and TRBJ1-1; D is unresolved. The length of the CDR3 is 15 residues. V was clipped by 4 bases and J by 2 bases, with 14 bases between them. Germline V gene lookup returns CDR1 SGHTA and CDR2 FQGTGA. CDR3 in amino acids: CASSSLGGRNTEAFF. For the CDR3, the DNA is TGTGCCAGCAGCTCCCTTGGCGGACGCAACACTGAAGCTTTCTTT.

The chain links TRBV6-1 to TRBJ1-2, with 7 bases lining up with TRBD1. The V and J ends lost 6 bases and 3 bases, in that order; junction bases with no gene match: 7. The CDR3 is 14 residues long. The germline V gene has CDR1 MNHNS and CDR2 SASEGT. The CDR3 nucleotides are TGTGCCAGCAGCGGTTTTGGACAGGACTATGGCTACACCTTC. Its protein is CASSGFGQDYGYTF.

This clonotype was recorded at least ten times. This chain connects TRBV13 to TRBJ2-1; TRBD2 matches 10 bases. The germline gives CDR1 PRHDT, CDR2 FYEKMQ (reference sequence). This CDR3 comprises 16 residues. Losses at the gene ends were 5 bases for V and 4 bases for J; bases not matched to a gene: 8. The CDR3, as DNA: TGTGCCAGCAGCCCATCTAGCGGGAGCCGTTACAATGAGCAGTTCTTC. It codes for CASSPSSGSRYNEQFF.

The chain carries TRBV7-9 and TRBJ1-4; the D is unclear. With 1 base removed from V and 7 bases from J, the gap between germline ends came to 13 bases. The CDR3 is made up of 15 amino acids. The V gene's germline CDR1 is SEHNR and CDR2 FQNEAQ (reference sequence). CDR3: CASSLVSGSGEKLFF. The CDR3 DNA follows: TGTGCCAGCAGCTTAGTCTCCGGGAGTGGTGAAAAACTGTTTTTT.

In this sample, this clonotype turned up many times. This chain links TRBV7-2 with TRBJ2-1; D unclear. CDR1 is SGHTA, CDR2 FQGNSA, per germline. V lost 2 bases to trimming and J lost 9 bases, with 23 bases between them. This CDR3 is 17 amino acids long. CDR3 bases: TGTGCCAGCAGCTTACCCGTTAGGAGTAGACCCCTGAGTGAGCAGTTCTTC. Protein: CASSLPVRSRPLSEQFF.

In regard to this clonotype: A much bigger clone sits one base away, suggesting this may be a read error. The rearrangement joins TRBV7-9 to TRBJ1-1, with a tentative D call TRBD1 (5 bases). Germline lookup yields CDR1 SEHNR and CDR2 FQNEAQ (reference sequence). This CDR3 spans 16 amino acids. Here the CDR3 reads CASSIGTYLRGTDAFF. The CDR3 region has the DNA TGTGCCAGCTCCATCGGGACGTATCTTAGGGGCACTGATGCTTTCTTT.